The sequence of this T cell receptor beta chain was determined in a study of blood T cell repertoires in COVID-19 (dated by TCRdb to about 2020). A note on the overall study: Samples covering the acute and convalescent phases of COVID-19 were provided by collaborators in the United States, Italy and Spain. The prospective study material was composed of cDNA or gDNA derived from T cells, B-cell-depleted T cells, or PBMCs. The dataset comprised deeply sampled blood TCRbeta repertoires from subjects exposed to, actively infected with, or recovered from COVID-19. The repertoires were made available in a free public database intended to serve as a resource for research on the immune response to SARS-CoV-2. Samples were obtained from the ongoing ImmuneRACE study (first 160 participants) and from 1,254 subjects provided by 6 global collaborators. The sample metadata nearly always contained a de-identified subject ID, COVID-19 status, age in years and sex. Where HLA class I and class II types were available, the types were taken from metadata supplied by the sample provider, not from assay-based typing.

Based on the germline V gene, the CDR1 and CDR2 sequences are MGHRA and YSYEKL. V sheds 0 bases and J sheds 6 bases, leaving 15 bases between their ends. From the cysteine up to the phenylalanine, the CDR3 has a length of 16 residues. Only the CDR3 part of the read is kept: 48 bases, read in frame from the first base. Whole blood was collected in K2EDTA tubes by collaborating institutions according to the institutions' own protocols. For TCRbeta analysis, collaborators shipped samples in one of three forms: frozen whole blood, isolated PBMCs, or DNA extracted from either of those sample types. On this clone: No cognate antigen has been identified for it. The sample holds no much larger clone one base away, and base qualities are not on file.

TCRbeta CDR3 regions were amplified from genomic DNA by means of the immunoSEQ Assay, a bias-controlled multiplex PCR. On the authors' methods: Within the assay, amplification of reference gene primers was used to estimate how many nucleated cells each sample contained. Sequence reads were collapsed and filtered to measure the absolute abundance of every unique TCRbeta CDR3 rearrangement. For each sample, productive Simpson clonality was calculated by taking the square root of Simpson's diversity index across productive rearrangements. TCRdb carries this immuneACCESS record with in-frame sequences only. Its versions omit some clonotypes, under half of them owing to an unresolved V gene in the studies checked, with the rest unexplained. V and J calls and clone size follow that table, whereas D and trimming were derived from the DNA. The sample table lists around 30,000 clones, around 86% of them with a count of one. The ten largest account for 12% of the sample.

What the study reported, not specific to this receptor: The quantity of clinical and demographic metadata differed by source and by participant and was supplied without curation.

The sequence is built from TRBV4-1 and TRBJ1-5, and the D gene may be TRBD1, 5 bases matching. The sample consisted of peripheral blood. The receptor comes from a human donor in a cohort sampled during active COVID-19. The donor label of this sample is uncertain. In nucleotide form, the sequence is TGCGCCAGCAGCCAAGAGGGGGGAAATGTAGGTCAGCCCCAGCATTTT. This codes for CASSQEGGNVGQPQHF.